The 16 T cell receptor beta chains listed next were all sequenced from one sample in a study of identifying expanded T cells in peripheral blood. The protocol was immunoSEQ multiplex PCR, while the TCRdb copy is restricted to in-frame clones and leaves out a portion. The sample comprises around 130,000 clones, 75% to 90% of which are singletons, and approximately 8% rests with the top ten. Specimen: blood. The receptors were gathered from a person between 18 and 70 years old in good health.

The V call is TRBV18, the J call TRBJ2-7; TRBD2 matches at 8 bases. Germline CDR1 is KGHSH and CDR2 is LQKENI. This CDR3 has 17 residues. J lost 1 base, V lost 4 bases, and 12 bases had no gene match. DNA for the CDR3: TGTGCCAGCTCACGGGGACTAGGCAGGGAGGGGTCCTACGAGCAGTACTTC. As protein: CASSRGLGREGSYEQYF.

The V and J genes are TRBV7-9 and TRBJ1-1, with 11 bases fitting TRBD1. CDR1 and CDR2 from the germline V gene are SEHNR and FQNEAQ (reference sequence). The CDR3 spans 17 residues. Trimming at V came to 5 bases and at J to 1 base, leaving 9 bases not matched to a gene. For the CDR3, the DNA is TGTGCCAGCAGCCAGGACAGGGGGCGGACTCCGAACACTGAAGCTTTCTTT. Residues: CASSQDRGRTPNTEAFF.

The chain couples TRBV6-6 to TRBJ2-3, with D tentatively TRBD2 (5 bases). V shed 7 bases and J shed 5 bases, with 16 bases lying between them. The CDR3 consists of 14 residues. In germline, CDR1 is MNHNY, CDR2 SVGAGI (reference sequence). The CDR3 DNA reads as TGTGCCAGCACACGGGATATCCGTGGAGATACGCAGTATTTT. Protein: CASTRDIRGDTQYF.

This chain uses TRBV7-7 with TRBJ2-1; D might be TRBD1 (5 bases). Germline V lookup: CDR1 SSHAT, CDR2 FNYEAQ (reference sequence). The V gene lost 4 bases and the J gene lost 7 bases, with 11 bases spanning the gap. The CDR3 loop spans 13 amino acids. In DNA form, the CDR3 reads TGTGCCAGCAGCTATGGGGCCTCGAATGAGCAGTTCTTC. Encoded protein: CASSYGASNEQFF. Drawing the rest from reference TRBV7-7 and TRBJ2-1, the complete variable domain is GAGVSQSPRYKVTKRGQDVTLRCDPISSHATLYWYQQALGQGPEFLTYFNYEAQPDKSGLPSDRFSAERPEGSISTLTIQRTEQRDSAMYRCASSYGASNEQFFGPGTRLTVL.

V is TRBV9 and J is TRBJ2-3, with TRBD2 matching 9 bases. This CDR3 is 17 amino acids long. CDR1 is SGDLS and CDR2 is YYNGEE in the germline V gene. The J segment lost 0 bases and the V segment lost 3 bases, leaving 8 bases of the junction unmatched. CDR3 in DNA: TGTGCCAGCAGCGCGTTGAAGCGGGGGGATAGCACAGATACGCAGTATTTT. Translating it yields CASSALKRGDSTDTQYF.

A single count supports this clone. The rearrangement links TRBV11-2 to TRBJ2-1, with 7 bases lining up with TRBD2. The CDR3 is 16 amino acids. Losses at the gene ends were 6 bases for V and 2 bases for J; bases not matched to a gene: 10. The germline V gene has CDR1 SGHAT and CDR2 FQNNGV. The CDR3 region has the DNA TGTGCCAGCAGACCCCCCCCCAGCGGGGCCTACAATGAGCAGTTCTTC. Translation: CASRPPPSGAYNEQFF.

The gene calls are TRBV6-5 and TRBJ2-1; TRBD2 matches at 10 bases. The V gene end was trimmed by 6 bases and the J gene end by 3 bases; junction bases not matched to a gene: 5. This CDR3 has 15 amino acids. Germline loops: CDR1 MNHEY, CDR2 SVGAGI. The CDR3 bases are TGTGCCAGCAGGGAGAGCGGGGGGGACTACAATGAGCAGTTCTTC. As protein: CASRESGGDYNEQFF.

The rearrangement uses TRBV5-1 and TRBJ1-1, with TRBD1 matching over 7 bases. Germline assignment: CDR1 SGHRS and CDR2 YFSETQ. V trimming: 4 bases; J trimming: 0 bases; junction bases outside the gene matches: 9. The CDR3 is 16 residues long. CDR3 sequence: CASSLRTGGLNTEAFF. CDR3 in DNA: TGCGCCAGCAGCCTTAGGACAGGTGGTCTGAACACTGAAGCTTTCTTT.

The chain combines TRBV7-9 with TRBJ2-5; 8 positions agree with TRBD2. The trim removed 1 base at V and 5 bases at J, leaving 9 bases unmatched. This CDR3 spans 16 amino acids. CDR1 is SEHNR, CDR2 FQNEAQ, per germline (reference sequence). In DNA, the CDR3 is TGTGCCAGCAGCTTAGACGGGACTAGGAGTTCGGAGACCCAGTACTTC. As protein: CASSLDGTRSSETQYF. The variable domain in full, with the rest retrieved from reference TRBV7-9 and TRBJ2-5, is DTGVSQNPRHKITKRGQNVTFRCDPISEHNRLYWYRQTLGQGPEFLTYFQNEAQLEKSRLLSDRFSAERPKGSFSTLEIQRTEQGDSAMYLCASSLDGTRSSETQYFGPGTRLLVL.

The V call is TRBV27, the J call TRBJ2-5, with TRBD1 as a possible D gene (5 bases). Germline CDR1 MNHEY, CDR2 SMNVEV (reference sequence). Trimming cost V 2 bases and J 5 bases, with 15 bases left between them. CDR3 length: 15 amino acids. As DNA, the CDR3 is TGTGCCAGCAGTTTAACATCAGGGTATAGGGAGACCCAGTACTTC. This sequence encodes CASSLTSGYRETQYF.

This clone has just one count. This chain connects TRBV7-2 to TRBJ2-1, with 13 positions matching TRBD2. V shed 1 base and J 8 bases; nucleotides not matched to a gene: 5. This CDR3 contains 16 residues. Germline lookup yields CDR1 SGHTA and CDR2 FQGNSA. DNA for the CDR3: TGTGCCAGCAGCTTAGGACTAGCGGGGGGCAGCGATGAGCAGTTCTTC. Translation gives CASSLGLAGGSDEQFF.

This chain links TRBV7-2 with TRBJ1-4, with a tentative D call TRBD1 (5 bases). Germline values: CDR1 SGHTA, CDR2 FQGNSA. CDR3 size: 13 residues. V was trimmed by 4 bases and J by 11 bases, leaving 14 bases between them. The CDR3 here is CASSSGLWGKLFF. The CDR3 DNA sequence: TGTGCCAGCAGCTCGGGACTCTGGGGGAAACTGTTTTTT.

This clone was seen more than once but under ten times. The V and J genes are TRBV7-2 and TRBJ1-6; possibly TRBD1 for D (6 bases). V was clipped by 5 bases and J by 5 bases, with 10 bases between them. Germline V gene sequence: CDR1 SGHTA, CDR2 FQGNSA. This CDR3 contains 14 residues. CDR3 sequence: CASSRQADNSPLHF. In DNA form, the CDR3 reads TGTGCCAGCAGCCGACAGGCAGATAATTCACCCCTCCACTTT. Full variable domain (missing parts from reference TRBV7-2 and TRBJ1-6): GAGVSQSPSNKVTEKGKDVELRCDPISGHTALYWYRQSLGQGLEFLIYFQGNSAPDKSGLPSDRFSAERTGGSVSTLTIQRTQQEDSAVYLCASSRQADNSPLHFGNGTRLTVT.

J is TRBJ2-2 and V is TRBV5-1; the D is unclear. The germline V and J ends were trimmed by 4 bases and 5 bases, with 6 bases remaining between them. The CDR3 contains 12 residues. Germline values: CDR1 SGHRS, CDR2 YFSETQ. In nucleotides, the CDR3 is TGCGCCAGCAGCCAACCTACCGGGGAGCTGTTTTTT. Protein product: CASSQPTGELFF.

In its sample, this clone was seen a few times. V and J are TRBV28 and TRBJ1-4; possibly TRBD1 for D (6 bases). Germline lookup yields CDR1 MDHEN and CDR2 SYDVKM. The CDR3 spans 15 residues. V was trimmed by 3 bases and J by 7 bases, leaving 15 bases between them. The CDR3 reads CASSFEGGRVEKLFF. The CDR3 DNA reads TGTGCCAGCAGTTTTGAGGGGGGGCGGGTTGAAAAACTGTTTTTT.

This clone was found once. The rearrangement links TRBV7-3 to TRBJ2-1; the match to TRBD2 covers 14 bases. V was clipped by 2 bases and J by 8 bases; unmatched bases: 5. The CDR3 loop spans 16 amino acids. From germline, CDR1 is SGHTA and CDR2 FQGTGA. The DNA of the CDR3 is TGTGCCAGCAGCTTAGAGGGACTAGCGGGAGCATATGAGCAGTTCTTC. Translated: CASSLEGLAGAYEQFF.